The 8 T cell receptor beta chains reported below all come from one sample, sequenced in a study of cytomegalovirus exposure and HLA in healthy donors. Clones were sequenced by immunoSEQ multiplex PCR, and TCRdb holds only the in-frame ones, with some missing. The sample consists of some 150,000 clones, 85% to 90% of them appearing once. Material for sequencing was PBMCs. These receptors were obtained from a woman aged 18-35 years in good health and CMV-seropositive.

The rearrangement joins TRBV11-2 to TRBJ2-5, with D possibly being TRBD2 (7 bases). CDR3 length: 16 amino acids. Germline-derived CDR1 and CDR2 are SGHAT and FQNNGV. Between the trimmed V and J ends, which lost 8 bases and 4 bases, there was a span of 23 bases. The CDR3 spells CASWEGRGARGETQYF. The CDR3 bases are TGTGCCAGCTGGGAGGGGAGGGGGGCTCGTGGAGAGACCCAGTACTTC.

The rearrangement joins TRBV7-2 to TRBJ1-4; 9 bases are shared with TRBD1. Trimming at V came to 4 bases and at J to 3 bases, leaving 3 bases not matched to a gene. Germline CDR1 SGHTA, CDR2 FQGNSA. The CDR3 runs 15 residues. CDR3 coding DNA: TGTGCCAGCAGCTCCTACAGGGGGCCTAATGAAAAACTGTTTTTT. Residues: CASSSYRGPNEKLFF.

CDR3 bases: TGTGCCAGCAGTTGGGGACAGGGCGGGAGGTTAAGCAATCAGCCCCAGCATTTT. Its protein is CASSWGQGGRLSNQPQHF. The chain uses TRBV28 and TRBJ1-5, with TRBD1 identical over 9 bases. V lost 4 bases and J lost 1; bases outside the gene matches: 11. The CDR3 runs to 18 residues. Germline V gene lookup returns CDR1 MDHEN and CDR2 SYDVKM.

The rearrangement joins TRBV19 to TRBJ2-7; D gene uncertain. CDR1 and CDR2 from the germline V gene are LNHDA and SQIVND (reference sequence). Trimming removed 0 bases at V and 0 bases at J, with 9 bases between. The CDR3 contains 15 residues. This CDR3 reads CASSIDATPSYEQYF. The CDR3 nucleotides read TGTGCCAGTAGTATAGATGCGACACCCTCCTACGAGCAGTACTTC.

The chain carries TRBV2 and TRBJ2-7; TRBD1 might be the D (5 bases). Germline V gene lookup returns CDR1 SNHLY and CDR2 FYNNEI. The CDR3 runs to 12 residues. Trimming shortened V by 3 bases and J by 4 bases, and 7 bases separated the two germline ends. CDR3 bases: TGTGCCAGCAGTGATGACAGTTACGAGCAGTACTTC. Its translation: CASSDDSYEQYF.

This clone was counted a single time. The rearrangement links TRBV7-8 to TRBJ1-1; D possibly corresponds to TRBD1 (6 bases). CDR1 and CDR2 from the germline V gene are SGHVS and FQNEAQ. The CDR3 runs to 15 residues. Trimming pared 1 base from V and 5 bases from J, leaving 14 bases between. This CDR3 reads CASSLGQGRATEAFF. CDR3 sequence (DNA): TGTGCCAGCAGCTTAGGGCAGGGGAGAGCGACTGAAGCTTTCTTT.

The rearrangement joins TRBV9 to TRBJ2-5, with a weak D call TRBD2 (6 bases). With 0 bases removed from V and 4 bases from J, the gap between germline ends came to 13 bases. The CDR3 runs to 15 residues. Germline V gene sequence: CDR1 SGDLS, CDR2 YYNGEE. For the CDR3, the DNA is TGTGCCAGCAGCGTAGGGGGGGATTTAAGAGAGACCCAGTACTTC. Translated: CASSVGGDLRETQYF.

This clone was seen a handful of times. The rearrangement joins TRBV15 to TRBJ1-3; D possibly corresponds to TRBD1 (6 bases). Germline loops: CDR1 LNHNV, CDR2 YYDKDF (reference sequence). The ends were cut back, 0 bases at V and 3 bases at J, with 9 bases in the middle. The CDR3 runs 15 residues. Written as DNA, the CDR3 is TGTGCCACCAGCAGAGATTCAGGGGATGGAAACACCATATATTTT. This sequence encodes CATSRDSGDGNTIYF. The variable domain in full, with the rest retrieved from reference TRBV15 and TRBJ1-3, is DAMVIQNPRYQVTQFGKPVTLSCSQTLNHNVMYWYQQKSSQAPKLLFHYYDKDFNNEADTPDNFQSRRPNTSFCFLDIRSPGLGDTAMYLCATSRDSGDGNTIYFGEGSWLTVV.